This record covers a single T cell receptor (beta chain). The data are from a study of blood T cell repertoires in COVID-19. Source study methods: Reference gene primer amplification gave estimated nucleated cell counts. Assay: immunoSEQ multiplex PCR; the TCRdb copy retains only in-frame clones and omits some. Clone size and V and J calls were adopted from that table, with D and trimming inferred from the DNA. The table lists 200,000 to 250,000 clones, 82% of them singletons. Sequencing was done on a sample of peripheral blood. This receptor was taken from a woman in her seventies with COVID-19, enrolled during active disease.

CDR3 nucleotides: TGTGCCAGCAGCTTGGCGGCGGGGAACACCATATATTTT. Encoded protein: CASSLAAGNTIYF. The gene calls are TRBV5-4 and TRBJ1-3; D is undetermined. Germline V gene sequence: CDR1 SGHNT, CDR2 YYREEE (reference sequence). The V end lost 0 bases, the J end lost 7 bases, and 8 bases lay between the germline ends. CDR3 length: 13 residues.